This T cell receptor beta chain was identified in a study of OX40 agonist ivuxolimab in advanced cancers. About the full investigation: The costimulatory receptor OX40 (CD134) was targeted by ivuxolimab, a fully human IgG2 agonistic monoclonal antibody. Intravenous ivuxolimab was administered to patients every 2 weeks at six dose levels: 0.01, 0.1, 0.3, 1.5, 3 and 10 mg/kg. Of the approximately 50 dose-escalation patients, hepatocellular carcinoma was present in approximately 20, melanoma in around 15, renal cell carcinoma in 9 and head and neck cancer in 9. The dose-escalation cohort was approximately 83% male with a mean age of about 65 years, ranging from about 23 to 85. Patients were allowed to have had prior anti-PD-1, anti-PD-L1 or anti-CTLA-4 therapy, and approximately 40% of the dose-escalation patients had previously received checkpoint inhibitors. Partial responses were achieved by three dose-escalation patients, of whom one had hepatocellular carcinoma and two had cutaneous melanoma. Peripheral TCRbeta sequencing was intended to test whether TCR sequence diversity was altered and clonal T-cell expansion was caused by ivuxolimab. The paper reports the monotherapy dose-escalation portion (N of about 50 patients) of the phase I ivuxolimab trial.

For sequencing of the TCRbeta CDR3 region, genomic DNA was extracted from the sorted cells. TCRbeta CDR3 regions were sequenced using the immunoSEQ Assay. TCRdb holds this immuneACCESS table with in-frame rearrangements only. Some clones are missing; in checked studies, unresolved V genes explain under half, and the rest has no known cause. The sample contains 60,000 to 75,000 clones, around nine tenths of them found a single time. Jointly, the top ten make up under 1% of the sample. The CDR3 covers 15 residues, taking in both the cysteine and the phenylalanine. Of the read, only the CDR3 DNA is kept; its 45 bases are in frame from base 1. V lost 1 base and J lost 4 bases; the stretch between them is 13 bases long. Looking up the germline V gene (reference sequence) yields CDR1 SEHNR and CDR2 FQNEAQ. Points on this clone: Its antigen is unknown. Base qualities are not provided; no much larger clone lies one nucleotide away.

Patients with a history of autoimmune disease or receiving systemic immunosuppression were excluded from the trial. Peripheral blood for TCR sequencing was drawn from every dose cohort at baseline, at cycle 4 day 1 and at cycle 7 day 1. The samples were drawn from a first-in-human, open-label, multicenter phase I dose-escalation trial of ivuxolimab. The trial enrolled adults with locally advanced or metastatic head and neck squamous cell, hepatocellular, melanoma or renal cell carcinoma. CD4+ and CD8+ T cells were sorted separately from peripheral blood before TCR sequencing. Overall results and qualifications from the work: Low levels of normalized T-cell clonal expansion were also seen in some patients who did not respond. Partial responders in the 0.1-3.0 mg/kg groups had among the lowest normalized peripheral clonal expansion, especially among CD8+ T cells. At doses of 0.1 to 3.0 mg/kg, clonal expansion of both CD4+ and CD8+ blood T cells was observed from baseline to week 6. Antigen specificity was not determined for the clonally expanded peripheral T cells. After ivuxolimab, expanded clones were on average more numerous among CD8+ T cells than among CD4+ T cells.

The chain is assembled from TRBV7-9 and TRBJ1-1, with a tentative D gene TRBD1 over 5 matching bases. The sample was CD4+ or CD8+ T cells sorted from blood, taken in a trial of the OX40 agonist ivuxolimab. The TCR originated in an adult with an advanced solid tumor such as melanoma, head and neck, liver or kidney cancer. The DNA sequence is as follows: TGTGCCAGCAGCTTAGGATGGGACTCGAGCACTGAAGCTTTCTTT. Translated, it gives CASSLGWDSSTEAFF.